Below are 30 T cell receptor beta chains sequenced from a single sample in a study of shared clonotypes between healthy human individuals. Profiled with immunoSEQ multiplex PCR; TCRdb holds only in-frame clones, not every one. The table lists about 680,000 clones, just over 90% of them singletons. The naive CD8 fraction comprised CD45RO-negative cells positively selected for CCR7 and excluded terminally differentiated effector memory CD45RA+ cells. Source material: naive CD8+ T cells sorted from blood. Receptor source: a man in his thirties or forties in good health.

The genes are TRBV11-2 and TRBJ2-7, with TRBD2 matching 10 bases. The CDR3 runs to 18 residues. Germline CDR1 reads SGHAT; CDR2 reads FQNNGV. V was clipped by 5 bases and J by 3 bases; unmatched bases: 16. CDR3 sequence reads: CASSPLLAGETYLYEQYF. As DNA, the CDR3 is TGTGCCAGCAGCCCCCTCCTAGCGGGAGAGACGTACCTCTACGAGCAGTACTTC.

This chain uses TRBV5-8 with TRBJ2-5, with a possible D match to TRBD2 (6 bases). CDR1 is SGHTS, CDR2 YDEGEE, per germline. The CDR3 length is 16 residues. Trimming removed 2 bases at V and 2 bases at J, with 16 bases between. CDR3 DNA sequence: TGTGCCAGCAGCTTTGGGGGACTCGGGATTCAAGAGACCCAGTACTTC. As protein: CASSFGGLGIQETQYF.

V gene TRBV13 combines with J gene TRBJ2-6; 7 bases fit TRBD1. CDR3 size: 16 residues. The trim removed 1 base at V and 4 bases at J, leaving 4 bases unmatched. Germline loops: CDR1 PRHDT, CDR2 FYEKMQ (reference sequence). The CDR3 protein is CASSLEGAGGANVLTF. The CDR3 DNA reads as TGTGCCAGCAGCTTAGAGGGGGCCGGAGGGGCCAACGTCCTGACTTTC.

The chain has TRBV19 and TRBJ2-7, with a tentative D call TRBD2 (5 bases). Germline CDR1 reads LNHDA; CDR2 reads SQIVND (reference sequence). Trimming removed 9 bases from V and 0 bases from J, with 9 bases in between. This CDR3 region has 12 residues. The DNA of the CDR3 is TGTGCCAGGGACTGGGCCTCCTACGAGCAGTACTTC. Protein product: CARDWASYEQYF.

CDR3 in DNA: TGTGCCAGCAGTCTCACAGGGATAACCTACGAGCAGTACTTC. Translating it yields CASSLTGITYEQYF. The chain links TRBV28 to TRBJ2-7; weak D call: TRBD1 (6 bases). The CDR3 consists of 14 residues. Germline V gives CDR1 MDHEN, CDR2 SYDVKM. Trimming shortened V by 5 bases and J by 2 bases, and 13 bases separated the two germline ends.

As regards this clone: One base away lies a much larger clone, so this may be a sequencing read error. Other nucleotide sequences in the sample specify the same CDR3. The V gene is TRBV7-9, the J gene TRBJ2-3, with no clear D. Germline lookup yields CDR1 SEHNR and CDR2 FQNEAQ (reference sequence). The CDR3 extends over 13 amino acids. V shed 5 bases and J shed 0 bases, with 6 bases lying between them. DNA of the CDR3: TGTGCCAGCAGCCCCCCGAGCACAGATACGCAGTATTTT. Its protein product is CASSPPSTDTQYF.

The chain carries TRBV11-2 and TRBJ2-5; D might be TRBD1 (6 bases). Germline values: CDR1 SGHAT, CDR2 FQNNGV. There are 13 residues in the CDR3. The V end was cut by 5 bases, the J end by 4 bases, with 11 bases between. CDR3 region: CASSPTGGETQYF. CDR3 DNA sequence: TGTGCCAGCAGCCCGACAGGTGGAGAGACCCAGTACTTC. Supplemented by reference TRBV11-2 and TRBJ2-5, the full variable domain reads EAGVAQSPRYKIIEKRQSVAFWCNPISGHATLYWYQQILGQGPKLLIQFQNNGVVDDSQLPKDRFSAERLKGVDSTLKIQPAKLEDSAVYLCASSPTGGETQYFGPGTRLLVL.

The chain has TRBV28 and TRBJ2-1; D is possibly TRBD1 (6 bases). CDR1 is MDHEN, CDR2 SYDVKM, per germline. Trimming cost V 3 bases and J 4 bases, with 10 bases left between them. This CDR3 spans 14 amino acids. The CDR3 spells CASSLTGVYNEQFF. As DNA, the CDR3 is TGTGCCAGCAGTTTGACAGGAGTTTACAATGAGCAGTTCTTC.

The chain combines TRBV27 with TRBJ2-7, with 7 bases that match TRBD1. There are 15 residues in the CDR3. Germline trimming cut 4 bases from V and 7 bases from J; bases unmatched to any gene: 13. Germline CDR1 MNHEY, CDR2 SMNVEV (reference sequence). For the CDR3, the DNA is TGTGCCAGCAGTTCTCTAGGGGGCGCAAAGCGGGAGCAGTACTTC. As protein: CASSSLGGAKREQYF.

Remarks on this clone: Other DNA sequences of this sample code for an identical CDR3. The chain joins TRBV20-1 to TRBJ1-1; D remains unclear. Germline V CDR1 and CDR2: DFQATT, SNEGSKA (reference sequence). V was trimmed by 5 bases and J by 0 bases, leaving 1 base between them. The CDR3 loop spans 10 amino acids. The CDR3 loop is CSALNTEAFF. CDR3 in DNA: TGCAGTGCTTTGAACACTGAAGCTTTCTTT.

The chain combines TRBV10-2 with TRBJ1-1; D call uncertain. Germline V CDR1 and CDR2: WSHSY, SAAADI. V lost 0 bases and J 11 bases, leaving 10 bases between the germline ends. This CDR3 spans 12 amino acids. CDR3 amino acids: CASSESMVSAFF. CDR3 DNA sequence: TGCGCCAGCAGTGAGTCGATGGTGTCGGCTTTCTTT.

J is TRBJ2-1 and V is TRBV7-2; TRBD1 matches 8 bases. Germline trimming cut 2 bases from V and 7 bases from J; bases unmatched to any gene: 13. The CDR3 has 17 amino acids. Germline CDR1 is SGHTA and CDR2 is FQGNSA. Here the CDR3 DNA reads TGTGCCAGCAGCTTAAAACCTACAGGGGGTCGATTGAATGAGCAGTTCTTC. Protein: CASSLKPTGGRLNEQFF.

This chain uses TRBV9 with TRBJ2-2, with TRBD2 matching 7 bases. From germline, CDR1 is SGDLS and CDR2 YYNGEE. Trimming took 5 bases from V and 5 from J; bases not matched to a gene: 3. The CDR3 is 13 amino acids. CDR3 loop: CASRGSGTGELFF. In nucleotides, the CDR3 is TGTGCCAGCAGAGGTAGCGGGACCGGGGAGCTGTTTTTT.

This chain joins TRBV29-1 and TRBJ2-7; D gene uncertain. The germline V gene has CDR1 SQVTM and CDR2 ANQGSEA. The CDR3 length is 16 residues. The V end was cut by 4 bases, the J end by 0 bases, with 19 bases between. CDR3 loop: CSVGPDPQGFSYEQYF. CDR3 bases: TGCAGCGTTGGTCCAGATCCCCAAGGATTCTCCTACGAGCAGTACTTC.

The chain joins TRBV7-3 to TRBJ2-1, with TRBD1 matching over 10 bases. Germline V lookup: CDR1 SGHTA, CDR2 FQGTGA. The CDR3 contains 16 residues. V lost 1 base and J lost 8; bases outside the gene matches: 8. CDR3 region: CASSLRTGGSRDEQFF. Here the CDR3 DNA reads TGTGCCAGCAGCTTAAGGACAGGGGGGAGTAGAGATGAGCAGTTCTTC.

The V gene is TRBV7-9, the J gene TRBJ2-3; D perhaps matches TRBD1 (6 bases). V lost 3 bases and J lost 0, with 13 bases in between. The CDR3 has 16 residues. Germline V gene sequence: CDR1 SEHNR, CDR2 FQNEAQ (reference sequence). The CDR3 loop reads CASSFGDIPSTDTQYF. CDR3 DNA sequence: TGTGCCAGCAGCTTTGGGGACATCCCTAGCACAGATACGCAGTATTTT.

The chain recombines TRBV7-9 with TRBJ2-7; a possible D gene is TRBD1 (5 bases). V lost 3 bases and J lost 3, with 12 bases in between. CDR1 SEHNR and CDR2 FQNEAQ come from the germline V gene (reference sequence). The CDR3 is 14 amino acids. The CDR3 region is CASSLLPGIYEQYF. The CDR3 bases are TGTGCCAGCAGCTTGCTTCCAGGGATCTACGAGCAGTACTTC.

The chain links TRBV5-1 to TRBJ1-5, with D possibly TRBD1 on 6 matching bases. CDR3 length equals 16 residues. V was shortened by 3 bases and J by 1 base, with 14 bases between the two germline ends. CDR1 SGHRS and CDR2 YFSETQ come from the germline V gene. For the CDR3, the DNA is TGCGCCAGCAGCTCTGAACAGGGAACAAGCAATCAGCCCCAGCATTTT. As protein: CASSSEQGTSNQPQHF.

DNA for the CDR3: TGTGCCAGTAGTATAGGGGCTAGTCCGCAGCAGTATTTT. Residues: CASSIGASPQQYF. The genes are TRBV19 and TRBJ2-3; D unclear. V lost 1 base to trimming and J lost 11 bases, with 13 bases between them. Germline V CDR1 and CDR2: LNHDA, SQIVND (reference sequence). The CDR3 sequence is 13 residues long.

The chain recombines TRBV29-1 with TRBJ2-1; 10 nucleotides align to TRBD1. This CDR3 region has 14 residues. Trimming cost V 6 bases and J 4 bases; bases outside gene matches: 6. The germline CDR1 and CDR2 sequences are SQVTM and ANQGSEA. The CDR3 loop is CSVPGTGVYNEQFF. The CDR3 coding sequence is TGCAGCGTGCCTGGGACAGGGGTTTACAATGAGCAGTTCTTC.

V gene TRBV5-1 combines with J gene TRBJ2-1, with TRBD2 matching 13 bases. V lost 3 bases, J lost 7 bases, and 16 bases stayed unmatched. Germline CDR1 reads SGHRS; CDR2 reads YFSETQ. The CDR3 has 19 residues. CDR3 nucleotides: TGCGCCAGCAGCTCCCGAGGGGTACTAGCGGGAGGGCAGGGGAATGAGCAGTTCTTC. Amino acid sequence: CASSSRGVLAGGQGNEQFF.

This clone came up once. The genes are TRBV9 and TRBJ2-3, with 8 positions matching TRBD2. V trimming: 0 bases; J trimming: 3 bases; junction bases outside the gene matches: 3. Germline values: CDR1 SGDLS, CDR2 YYNGEE. There are 15 residues in the CDR3. The CDR3 loop reads CASSVDGLATDTQYF. In nucleotides, the CDR3 is TGTGCCAGCAGCGTAGACGGACTAGCTACAGATACGCAGTATTTT. The full variable domain, completed using reference TRBV9 and TRBJ2-3, is DSGVTQTPKHLITATGQRVTLRCSPRSGDLSVYWYQQSLDQGLQFLIQYYNGEERAKGNILERFSAQQFPDLHSELNLSSLELGDSALYFCASSVDGLATDTQYFGPGTRLTVL.

The CDR3 loop reads CASSFLAGVSKNNEQFF. The DNA for the CDR3 is TGTGCCAGCAGCTTTCTAGCGGGAGTAAGTAAAAACAATGAGCAGTTCTTC. The rearrangement links TRBV7-9 to TRBJ2-1, with 10 nucleotides matching TRBD2. The CDR3 spans 17 residues. With V trimmed by 3 bases and J by 5 bases, 10 bases remained unmatched. Per germline, CDR1 SEHNR and CDR2 FQNEAQ (reference sequence).

This chain links TRBV4-1 with TRBJ2-7; no definite D call. Trimming removed 5 bases from V and 2 bases from J, with 13 bases in between. The CDR3 runs to 14 residues. Germline values: CDR1 MGHRA, CDR2 YSYEKL. CDR3 sequence (DNA): TGCGCCAGCAGCTTAGAACCCTGGCCCTACGAGCAGTACTTC. Its protein is CASSLEPWPYEQYF.

The rearrangement joins TRBV19 to TRBJ2-2, with D hard to call. The CDR3 runs to 14 residues. V was trimmed by 2 bases and J by 7 bases, leaving 11 bases between them. Per the germline V gene, CDR1 is LNHDA and CDR2 is SQIVND (reference sequence). The CDR3 DNA reads as TGTGCCAGTAGTATAACGGCCCTGAACGGGGAGCTGTTTTTT. This gives the protein CASSITALNGELFF.

This clone was seen a single time. The chain carries TRBV7-2 and TRBJ2-1, with D unresolved. Trimming removed 6 bases from V and 8 bases from J, with 11 bases in between. The CDR3 runs to 12 residues. The germline V gene has CDR1 SGHTA and CDR2 FQGNSA. As DNA, the CDR3 is TGTGCCAGCAGGGTCGATTTCGATGAGCAGTTCTTC. The encoded protein is CASRVDFDEQFF.

This chain joins TRBV28 and TRBJ2-6; 8 bases fit TRBD2. Germline values: CDR1 MDHEN, CDR2 SYDVKM. The CDR3 loop spans 17 amino acids. The V gene end was trimmed by 7 bases and the J gene end by 0 bases; junction bases not matched to a gene: 8. CDR3 sequence reads: CASTGAGVRSGANVLTF. The CDR3 DNA reads as TGTGCCAGCACCGGAGCGGGAGTCCGCTCTGGGGCCAACGTCCTGACTTTC.

The genes are TRBV6-4 and TRBJ2-3; TRBD1 matches at 8 bases. V was clipped by 6 bases and J by 4 bases; unmatched bases: 9. Germline CDR1 reads MRHNA; CDR2 reads SNTAGT. There are 15 residues in the CDR3. The CDR3 reads CASSAAAGGSDTQYF. Here the CDR3 DNA reads TGTGCCAGCAGCGCCGCCGCAGGGGGCTCAGATACGCAGTATTTT.

The rearrangement joins TRBV11-2 to TRBJ2-7; D possibly uses TRBD1 or TRBD2 (5 bases each). The CDR3 extends over 13 amino acids. Germline lookup yields CDR1 SGHAT and CDR2 FQNNGV. V was trimmed by 5 bases and J by 4 bases, leaving 12 bases between them. CDR3 in DNA: TGTGCCAGCAGCACCGGGACCCTATACGAGCAGTACTTC. This gives the protein CASSTGTLYEQYF.

The chain carries TRBV4-1 and TRBJ2-1; TRBD2 agrees at 9 bases. V lost 1 base to trimming and J lost 6 bases; unmatched junction nucleotides: 4. Germline lookup yields CDR1 MGHRA and CDR2 YSYEKL. The CDR3 loop spans 15 amino acids. The CDR3 nucleotides read TGCGCCAGCAGCCAAGTAGCGGGAGTACGCAATGAGCAGTTCTTC. It translates to CASSQVAGVRNEQFF.